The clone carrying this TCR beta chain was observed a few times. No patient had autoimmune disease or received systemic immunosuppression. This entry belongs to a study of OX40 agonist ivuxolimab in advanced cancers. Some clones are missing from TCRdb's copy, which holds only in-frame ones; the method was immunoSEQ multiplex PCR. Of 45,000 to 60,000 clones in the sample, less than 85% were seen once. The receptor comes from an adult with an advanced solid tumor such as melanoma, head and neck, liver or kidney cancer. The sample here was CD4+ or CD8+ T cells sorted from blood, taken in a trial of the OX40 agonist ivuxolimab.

This chain's CDR3 is CAISSGVGETQYF. The CDR3 coding sequence is TGTGCCATCAGTTCAGGGGTGGGAGAGACCCAGTACTTC. The chain is built from TRBV10-3 and TRBJ2-5; D perhaps matches TRBD1 (6 bases). This CDR3 spans 13 amino acids. V dropped 5 bases and J dropped 4 bases, with 11 bases sitting between them. From germline, CDR1 is ENHRY and CDR2 SYGVKD.